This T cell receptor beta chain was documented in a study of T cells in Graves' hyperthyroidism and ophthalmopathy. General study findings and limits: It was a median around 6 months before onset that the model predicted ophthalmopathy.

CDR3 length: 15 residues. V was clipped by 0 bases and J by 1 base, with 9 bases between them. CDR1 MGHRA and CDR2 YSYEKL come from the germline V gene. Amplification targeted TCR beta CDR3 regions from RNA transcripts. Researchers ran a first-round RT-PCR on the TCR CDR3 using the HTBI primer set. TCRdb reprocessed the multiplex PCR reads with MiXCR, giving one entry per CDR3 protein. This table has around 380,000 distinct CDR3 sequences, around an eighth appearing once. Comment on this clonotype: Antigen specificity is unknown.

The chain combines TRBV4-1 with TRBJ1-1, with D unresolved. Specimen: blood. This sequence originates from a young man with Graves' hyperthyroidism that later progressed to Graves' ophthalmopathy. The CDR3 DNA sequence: TGCGCCAGCAGCCAAGAGCCCCCCTCGAACACTGAAGCTTTCTTT. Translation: CASSQEPPSNTEAFF.